This TCR beta chain appears in the sequencing data of a study of blood T cell repertoires in COVID-19. Study as a whole: Italy, Spain and the United States were the sources of the convalescent and acute COVID-19 samples. T cells, B-cell-depleted T cells, or PBMCs supplied cDNA or gDNA.

Profiling relied on immunoSEQ multiplex PCR, and the TCRdb table lists in-frame clones only, not all of them. The table has some 70,000 clones, more than 75% seen once. The germline gives CDR1 SGHDT, CDR2 YYEEEE. The trim removed 1 base at V and 4 bases at J, leaving 4 bases unmatched. This CDR3 contains 15 residues. V gene TRBV5-6 combines with J gene TRBJ1-2; 10 bases agree with TRBD1. The TCR comes from a man between 45 and 60 years old with active COVID-19. The specimen sequenced was peripheral blood. CDR3 residues: CASSLFDRGLYGYTF. Written as DNA, the CDR3 is TGTGCCAGCAGCTTGTTCGACAGGGGGCTCTATGGCTACACCTTC.